One and the same sample provided the 24 T cell receptor beta chains below, sequenced in a study of cytomegalovirus exposure and HLA in healthy donors. The PCR was carried out with 60 Vbeta primers and 13 Jbeta primers. Assay used: immunoSEQ multiplex PCR; TCRdb lists only in-frame clones, some missing. The sample records around 120,000 clones, about 81% being singletons. The sequenced sample was PBMCs. Receptor source: a woman in her thirties or forties in good health and CMV-seropositive.

The chain joins TRBV9 to TRBJ2-1; D might be TRBD2 (6 bases). This CDR3 region has 15 residues. The germline V gene encodes CDR1 SGDLS and CDR2 YYNGEE. The V end was cut by 0 bases, the J end by 4 bases, with 11 bases between. Here the CDR3 DNA reads TGTGCCAGCAGCGTAGCGGGAGATGAGTACAATGAGCAGTTCTTC. Translating gives CASSVAGDEYNEQFF. The entire variable domain, with the rest obtained from reference TRBV9 and TRBJ2-1, is as follows: DSGVTQTPKHLITATGQRVTLRCSPRSGDLSVYWYQQSLDQGLQFLIQYYNGEERAKGNILERFSAQQFPDLHSELNLSSLELGDSALYFCASSVAGDEYNEQFFGPGTRLTVL.

V and J are TRBV15 and TRBJ2-4, with 12 bases lining up with TRBD2. The CDR3 runs 21 residues. V lost 1 base to trimming and J lost 4 bases; unmatched junction nucleotides: 17. The germline V gene encodes CDR1 LNHNV and CDR2 YYDKDF (reference sequence). The CDR3 region is CATSRVSTKTGLAGSKNIQYF. Written as DNA, the CDR3 is TGTGCCACCAGCAGAGTCTCGACCAAAACAGGACTAGCGGGGTCGAAAAACATTCAGTACTTC.

J is TRBJ1-6 and V is TRBV7-6; D unresolved. The length of the CDR3 is 12 residues. V shed 5 bases and J shed 6 bases, with 5 bases lying between them. In germline, CDR1 is SGHVS, CDR2 FNYEAQ. CDR3 nucleotide sequence: TGTGCCAGCAGCCCTCCTAATTCACCCCTCCACTTT. This codes for CASSPPNSPLHF.

This clone turned up a few times. V is TRBV5-4 and J is TRBJ1-2; TRBD1 matches at 8 bases. With V trimmed by 0 bases and J by 7 bases, 5 bases remained unmatched. Germline-derived CDR1 and CDR2 are SGHNT and YYREEE (reference sequence). This CDR3 comprises 14 residues. CDR3 amino acids: CASSLGRGQFGYTF. The CDR3 bases are TGTGCCAGCAGCTTGGGCAGGGGGCAATTTGGCTACACCTTC.

The chain has TRBV25-1 and TRBJ1-6; tentatively, D is TRBD1 (6 bases). Germline loops: CDR1 MGHDK, CDR2 SYGVNS. Trimming cost V 8 bases and J 6 bases, with 14 bases left between them. The CDR3 loop spans 14 amino acids. The CDR3 loop reads CASGLGAPNSPLHF. In DNA form, the CDR3 reads TGTGCCAGCGGGTTGGGGGCTCCTAATTCACCCCTCCACTTT.

This clone was seen only a few times. At one of its ends the junction is not consistent with the germline gene, which may arise from a read error. The rearrangement joins TRBV28 to TRBJ2-7, with D possibly being TRBD2 (5 bases). The CDR3 is made up of 12 amino acids. CDR1 MDHEN and CDR2 SYDVKM come from the germline V gene. CDR3: CSRRFTGYEQYF. CDR3 sequence (DNA): TGTTCCAGGAGGTTTACGGGCTACGAGCAGTACTTC.

V and J are TRBV23-1 and TRBJ2-2, with TRBD2 identical over 12 bases. TRBV23-1 is marked as an open reading frame, function uncertain. The V and J ends lost 8 bases and 1 base, in that order; junction bases with no gene match: 8. This CDR3 has 17 residues. CDR3 sequence: CASPRGLAGRNTGELFF. Written as DNA, the CDR3 is TGCGCCAGCCCAAGGGGACTAGCGGGTCGGAACACCGGGGAGCTGTTTTTT.

CDR3 sequence reads: CASSSEGGDFIYEQYF. The CDR3 DNA is TGCGCCAGCAGCTCGGAAGGGGGGGACTTCATCTACGAGCAGTACTTC. The V gene is TRBV5-1, the J gene TRBJ2-7; TRBD2 might be the D (7 bases). Per germline, CDR1 SGHRS and CDR2 YFSETQ. The CDR3 runs to 16 residues. V was clipped by 3 bases and J by 3 bases, with 19 bases between them.

The V and J genes are TRBV4-3 and TRBJ2-1; 7 bases agree with TRBD1. Trimming cost V 0 bases and J 13 bases; bases outside gene matches: 9. The CDR3 contains 14 residues. Germline CDR1 LGHNA, CDR2 YSLEER. The CDR3 here is CASSQELTGREQFF. In DNA form, the CDR3 reads TGCGCCAGCAGCCAAGAATTGACAGGGAGAGAACAGTTCTTC.

The V call is TRBV25-1, the J call TRBJ2-3; 7 bases are shared with TRBD1. Unmatched junction bases numbered 7, after V lost 6 bases and J lost 1 base. The CDR3 runs 15 residues. Germline assignment: CDR1 MGHDK and CDR2 SYGVNS. CDR3 DNA: TGTGCCAGCAGGGTAACAGGGGCGGGCACAGATACGCAGTATTTT. Its protein product is CASRVTGAGTDTQYF.

The chain links TRBV14 to TRBJ1-4; D gene ambiguous. The CDR3 spans 11 residues. Germline lookup yields CDR1 SGHDN and CDR2 FVKESK. V lost 5 bases and J 7 bases, leaving 5 bases between the germline ends. The CDR3 protein is CASSGGEKLFF. CDR3 nucleotide sequence: TGTGCCAGCAGCGGAGGTGAAAAACTGTTTTTT.

This clone has just a few counts. The rearrangement uses TRBV2 and TRBJ2-7; 7 bases match TRBD2. Germline loops: CDR1 SNHLY, CDR2 FYNNEI. V shed 5 bases and J 2 bases; nucleotides not matched to a gene: 9. The CDR3 runs to 15 residues. CDR3 sequence reads: CASSLQRGLTYEQYF. DNA of the CDR3: TGTGCCAGCAGTCTCCAGCGGGGCCTAACCTACGAGCAGTACTTC.

The chain is built from TRBV9 and TRBJ2-5; 11 nucleotides line up with TRBD1. With 4 bases clipped from V and 5 bases from J, the junction kept 7 bases outside the gene matches. The CDR3 extends over 15 amino acids. CDR1 SGDLS and CDR2 YYNGEE come from the germline V gene. Here the CDR3 reads CASSRGQGARETQYF. The CDR3 nucleotides read TGTGCCAGCAGCCGCGGACAGGGGGCGCGGGAGACCCAGTACTTC.

This clone was observed at least ten times. The CDR3 is CASSPTGGNTEAFF. The CDR3 bases are TGTGCCAGCTCCCCAACAGGGGGTAACACTGAAGCTTTCTTT. The genes are TRBV9 and TRBJ1-1; 8 positions agree with TRBD1. From germline, CDR1 is SGDLS and CDR2 YYNGEE. V lost 7 bases, J lost 2 bases, and 7 bases stayed unmatched. This CDR3 is built from 14 residues.

This clone came up once. This chain joins TRBV19 and TRBJ2-7; tentatively, D is TRBD1 (6 bases). CDR1 is LNHDA, CDR2 SQIVND, per germline (reference sequence). V gave up 8 bases and J gave up 0 bases, with 20 bases separating them. This CDR3 region has 16 residues. The CDR3 DNA reads as TGTGCCAGTTGCCCCAGACTCACAGGGAGCTCCTACGAGCAGTACTTC. It encodes CASCPRLTGSSYEQYF.

The chain employs TRBV5-4 and TRBJ1-4; the match to TRBD1 covers 8 bases. CDR3 length: 15 residues. Germline values: CDR1 SGHNT, CDR2 YYREEE (reference sequence). V was clipped by 5 bases and J by 2 bases; unmatched bases: 5. For the CDR3, the DNA is TGTGCCAGCAGTCAGTACAGGGGGACTAATGAAAAACTGTTTTTT. The encoded protein is CASSQYRGTNEKLFF.

This clone has a handful of counts. The chain employs TRBV6-4 and TRBJ2-1; a weak D match, TRBD2 (5 bases). V lost 2 bases and J 9 bases, leaving 14 bases between the germline ends. CDR1 and CDR2 from the germline V gene are MRHNA and SNTAGT. The CDR3 loop spans 14 amino acids. This CDR3 reads CASSDELGMGEQFF. The CDR3 DNA sequence: TGTGCCAGCAGTGACGAACTAGGAATGGGTGAGCAGTTCTTC.

The rearrangement links TRBV6-5 to TRBJ2-7; D possibly corresponds to TRBD1 (6 bases). V lost 2 bases and J lost 4, with 18 bases in between. The germline CDR1 and CDR2 sequences are MNHEY and SVGAGI. CDR3 length: 16 residues. Written as DNA, the CDR3 is TGTGCCAGCAGTTACGCATCCCACGACAGGCTATACGAGCAGTACTTC. It codes for CASSYASHDRLYEQYF.

The chain links TRBV6-5 to TRBJ1-1; TRBD1 matches at 7 bases. The CDR3 extends over 14 amino acids. From germline, CDR1 is MNHEY and CDR2 SVGAGI. J was trimmed by 1 base and V by 6 bases; bases with no gene match: 5. CDR3 loop: CASRNTGANTEAFF. Here the CDR3 DNA reads TGTGCCAGCAGAAACACAGGGGCGAACACTGAAGCTTTCTTT.

The V gene is TRBV13, the J gene TRBJ2-1; D unclear. The germline V gene encodes CDR1 PRHDT and CDR2 FYEKMQ (reference sequence). This CDR3 contains 13 residues. Trimming took off 5 bases at V and 8 bases at J, with 13 bases between the two ends. CDR3 amino acids: CASSVGPVDEQFF. CDR3 DNA sequence: TGTGCCAGCAGCGTTGGGCCCGTGGATGAGCAGTTCTTC.

The chain uses TRBV9 and TRBJ2-3; TRBD2 agrees at 7 bases. Trimming cost V 1 base and J 0 bases; bases outside gene matches: 2. CDR1 and CDR2 from the germline V gene are SGDLS and YYNGEE. The CDR3 is 15 residues long. CDR3 residues: CASSVWGLSTDTQYF. CDR3 sequence (DNA): TGTGCCAGCAGCGTATGGGGACTAAGCACAGATACGCAGTATTTT.

The chain employs TRBV28 and TRBJ2-7, with TRBD2 as a possible D gene (7 bases). Germline CDR1 MDHEN, CDR2 SYDVKM. Trimming shortened V by 5 bases and J by 0 bases, and 14 bases separated the two germline ends. The CDR3 contains 15 residues. In DNA form, the CDR3 reads TGTGCCAGCAGTGGAGGGGGGGTCGGCTCCTACGAGCAGTACTTC. Translating it yields CASSGGGVGSYEQYF.

This chain joins TRBV7-6 and TRBJ2-5; D is ambiguous. The V end was cut by 4 bases, the J end by 1 base, with 13 bases between. The CDR3 spans 15 residues. Germline V gene sequence: CDR1 SGHVS, CDR2 FNYEAQ. CDR3 coding DNA: TGTGCCAGCAGCTCCCCATCCGGGTTCCAAGAGACCCAGTACTTC. It translates to CASSSPSGFQETQYF.

This chain connects TRBV25-1 to TRBJ2-5; 8 bases map to TRBD1. V lost 5 bases, J lost 3 bases, and 2 bases stayed unmatched. CDR1 is MGHDK and CDR2 is SYGVNS in the germline V gene. The CDR3 is 13 amino acids. CDR3 protein: CASSSDREETQYF. The CDR3 DNA reads as TGTGCCAGCAGTTCGGACAGGGAAGAGACCCAGTACTTC.